This T cell receptor (beta chain) stems from a study of blood T cell repertoires in COVID-19. Across the study: T cells, B-cell-depleted T cells, or PBMCs provided the cDNA or gDNA that served as material.

The CDR3 has 11 residues. Germline CDR1 and CDR2: LNHDA and SQIVND (reference sequence). Trimming took 6 bases from V and 6 from J, leaving 8 bases between them. Generated by immunoSEQ multiplex PCR, the TCRdb table keeps only in-frame clones and is missing some. This repertoire shows about 200,000 clones, 87% found once; its top ten account for about 22%. V gene TRBV19 combines with J gene TRBJ1-2, with a weak D call TRBD1 (6 bases). The source of this sequence is a man in his sixties with active or convalescent COVID-19. The sequencing sample was made of peripheral blood. The CDR3 region is CASRGDNGYTF. The CDR3 DNA reads as TGTGCCAGTAGGGGGGACAATGGCTACACCTTC.